This T cell receptor (beta chain) is from a study of cytomegalovirus exposure and HLA in healthy donors. Study-wide findings and caveats: With DRB1 most and HLA-C fewest, TCR association rates differed between HLA loci in a later analysis. A classifier reportedly called cytomegalovirus status with high sensitivity and specificity. The number of N-insertions in an Asian-associated ancestry cluster was reportedly below the 666-donor mean in a later analysis. Generally TCR sequences proved uncommon, though certain public TCRs appeared in numerous donors.

The study ran its PCR with 60 Vbeta and 13 Jbeta primers. Produced via immunoSEQ multiplex PCR; TCRdb's table is partial and in-frame only. Of fewer than 200,000 clones listed, about 85% were seen once; the top ten hold roughly 2.2%. As concerns this clone: The antigen remains undetermined.

Deletions cut 5 bases from V and 2 bases from J, with 12 bases between. This CDR3 region has 14 residues. Germline CDR1 is LGHNT and CDR2 is FRNRAP. The sequence came from a man aged 18 to 29 in good health and CMV-seropositive. The chain links TRBV12-5 to TRBJ2-5; D is unclear. The sequencing input was PBMCs. Here the CDR3 DNA reads TGTGCTAGTGGTCTGGGCGGTGTGCAAGAGACCCAGTACTTC. Amino acids: CASGLGGVQETQYF.